The clone carrying this T cell receptor beta chain was detected many times. The antigen remains unidentified. CDR3 size: 19 residues. After removal of 2 bases from V and 2 bases from J, the junction contained 11 bases not matched to a gene. Germline loops: CDR1 MNHEY, CDR2 SVGAGI. TCRdb independently ran MiXCR on the 5' RACE reads; one entry per CDR3 protein. Of a few hundred thousand distinct CDR3 sequences in the sample, approximately 3.8% were seen once. The data originate from a study of T cells after yellow fever vaccination. The study, taken as a whole, reports: High-abundance clonotypes from the bulk population could contaminate FACS-sorted repertoires. The booster response re-showed most primary clones: approximately 97% CD4, around 85% CD8.

The clonotype comes from a man aged 18 to 29 who received the YFV17D yellow fever vaccine. Sequencing used PBMCs, obtained on the day of the yellow fever booster vaccination. The chain has TRBV6-5 and TRBJ2-1; 11 bases fit TRBD2. CDR3: CASSYAISSGGPTYNEQFF. The CDR3 bases are TGTGCCAGCAGTTACGCCATATCTAGCGGGGGGCCCACCTACAATGAGCAGTTCTTC.